What follows are 12 T cell receptor beta chains derived from one specimen sequenced in a study of blood T cells in healthy people across ages. A second PCR of about 6 to 12 cycles used a sample-barcoded 5' primer and a J-beta primer mix. TCRdb redid the calling of the 5' RACE reads with MiXCR, one entry per CDR3 protein. The sample consists of 850,000 or so distinct CDR3 sequences, under 35% of them appearing once. Sample: blood. The receptors shown here come from a woman over 75 in good health.

The chain joins TRBV9 to TRBJ2-5; D might be TRBD1 (6 bases). The CDR3 totals 16 residues. The germline V gene has CDR1 SGDLS and CDR2 YYNGEE. Trimming removed 3 bases from V and 1 base from J, with 16 bases in between. The CDR3: CASSGGPRAFQETQYF. The CDR3 DNA reads as TGTGCCAGCAGCGGGGGGCCAAGGGCATTCCAAGAGACCCAGTACTTC.

This clonotype was recorded many times. The gene calls are TRBV6-6 and TRBJ1-2; TRBD1 matches 9 bases. The germline V gene has CDR1 MNHNY and CDR2 SVGAGI (reference sequence). This CDR3 region has 16 residues. The V and J ends lost 5 bases and 8 bases, in that order; junction bases with no gene match: 15. The CDR3 spells CASSQMGGDRVTGYTF. CDR3 nucleotides: TGTGCCAGCAGTCAAATGGGGGGGGACAGGGTCACCGGCTACACCTTC.

The chain couples TRBV29-1 to TRBJ1-4; 7 positions agree with TRBD1. The J segment lost 7 bases and the V segment lost 6 bases, leaving 11 bases of the junction unmatched. The germline gives CDR1 SQVTM, CDR2 ANQGSEA. The CDR3 loop spans 14 amino acids. CDR3 DNA: TGCAGCGTGACCACAGGGGCCTCATCTGAAAAACTGTTTTTT. It specifies CSVTTGASSEKLFF.

This clonotype appeared a few times. The chain couples TRBV6-5 to TRBJ2-5; 12 bases match TRBD2. Trimming took 6 bases from V and 11 from J; bases not matched to a gene: 13. CDR1 is MNHEY and CDR2 is SVGAGI in the germline V gene. The CDR3 has 15 amino acids. The CDR3 loop is CASRSSGGASNEQYF. The CDR3 DNA sequence: TGTGCCAGCAGATCTAGCGGGGGGGCCTCAAATGAGCAGTACTTC.

This clonotype was picked up many times. CDR3 sequence: CASSYHRDPLDTQYF. Here the CDR3 DNA reads TGTGCCAGCAGTTACCACAGGGACCCCCTGGATACGCAGTATTTT. The V call is TRBV6-2 or TRBV6-3, the J call TRBJ2-3; perhaps TRBD1 as D (6 bases). Per the germline V gene, CDR1 is MNHEY and CDR2 is SVGEGT. This CDR3 spans 15 amino acids. V gave up 2 bases and J gave up 6 bases, with 15 bases separating them.

This rearrangement joins TRBV30 to TRBJ1-1; possible D gene TRBD1, 5 bases. Germline CDR1 and CDR2: GTSNPN and SVGIG (reference sequence). V was trimmed by 1 base and J by 11 bases, leaving 17 bases between them. The CDR3 sequence is 13 residues long. The CDR3 DNA follows: TGTGCCTGGAGTGCCAGACAGACGATTTATGCTTTCTTT. Translation: CAWSARQTIYAFF.

This clonotype was found many times. The chain couples TRBV7-2 to TRBJ1-5; TRBD1 aligns across 9 bases. J gave up 0 bases and V 3 bases, and 3 bases lay outside the gene matches. The length of the CDR3 is 16 residues. Germline V gene lookup returns CDR1 SGHTA and CDR2 FQGNSA. The CDR3 loop reads CASSLGQGNSNQPQHF. As DNA, the CDR3 is TGTGCCAGCAGCTTGGGACAGGGTAATAGCAATCAGCCCCAGCATTTT.

Concerning this clonotype: One end of the junction is discordant with germline, which a read error may explain. The V call is TRBV7-8, the J call TRBJ2-1; D is ambiguous. This CDR3 spans 14 amino acids. The germline CDR1 and CDR2 sequences are SGHVS and FQNEAQ. The CDR3: CASSLDGQFNEQFF. The CDR3 coding sequence is TGTGCCAGTAGCTTAGACGGCCAGTTCAATGAGCAGTTCTTC.

The genes are TRBV7-2 and TRBJ2-1; TRBD1 agrees at 9 bases. CDR3 size: 15 residues. V shed 1 base and J 9 bases; nucleotides not matched to a gene: 7. Germline V lookup: CDR1 SGHTA, CDR2 FQGNSA. In DNA, the CDR3 is TGTGCCAGCAGCTTAGTCTGGGACAGGGCGCTTGAGCAGTTCTTC. Amino acids: CASSLVWDRALEQFF.

This clonotype was counted only a few times. The rearrangement uses TRBV20-1 and TRBJ2-1, with a possible D match to TRBD2 (6 bases). V shed 0 bases and J shed 7 bases, with 13 bases lying between them. Per germline, CDR1 DFQATT and CDR2 SNEGSKA (reference sequence). This CDR3 comprises 14 residues. CDR3: CSARERPGGNEQFF. DNA for the CDR3: TGCAGTGCTAGAGAGAGGCCCGGAGGGAATGAGCAGTTCTTC.

The gene calls are TRBV7-2 and TRBJ1-5; tentatively, D is TRBD1 (5 bases). Trimming removed 3 bases at V and 4 bases at J, with 13 bases between. The CDR3 length is 15 residues. Germline V gene sequence: CDR1 SGHTA, CDR2 FQGNSA. The CDR3 loop reads CASSFFGTGNQPQHF. The DNA for the CDR3 is TGTGCCAGCAGCTTTTTCGGGACGGGAAATCAGCCCCAGCATTTT. Looking up the rest from reference TRBV7-2 and TRBJ1-5 gives the full variable domain: GAGVSQSPSNKVTEKGKDVELRCDPISGHTALYWYRQSLGQGLEFLIYFQGNSAPDKSGLPSDRFSAERTGGSVSTLTIQRTQQEDSAVYLCASSFFGTGNQPQHFGDGTRLSIL.

Concerning this clonotype: This may be a read error, as it is one base from a much larger clone. This chain joins TRBV11-2 and TRBJ2-5; D is possibly TRBD2 (5 bases). CDR3 length equals 12 residues. Germline lookup yields CDR1 SGHAT and CDR2 FQNNGV. Trimming shortened V by 4 bases and J by 11 bases, and 14 bases separated the two germline ends. The CDR3 bases are TGTGCCAGCAGCTCCAACGGGGTTGGGCAGTACTTC. Its translation is CASSSNGVGQYF.